A single sample is the source of the 20 T cell receptor beta chains below, sequenced in a study of CD8 T cell repertoires and HIV-1 epitope variants. Clones were sequenced by immunoSEQ multiplex PCR, and TCRdb holds only the in-frame ones, with some missing. Of about 5,000 clones in the sample, about 60% were seen once. These receptors have no identified antigens. The source material was cultured CD8+ T cells derived from PBMCs. Source of these receptors: a male donor with HIV.

The gene calls are TRBV11-2 and TRBJ1-5; no reliable D call. The V and J ends lost 0 bases and 7 bases respectively, with 7 bases between them. This CDR3 spans 13 amino acids. Per germline, CDR1 SGHAT and CDR2 FQNNGV. CDR3 amino acids: CASSLDQRQPQHF. The DNA for the CDR3 is TGTGCCAGCAGCTTAGATCAACGGCAGCCCCAGCATTTT.

V usage is TRBV9 and J usage is TRBJ2-5; no definite D call. Germline CDR1 reads SGDLS; CDR2 reads YYNGEE. The CDR3 contains 11 residues. Trimming cost V 6 bases and J 7 bases, with 10 bases left between them. CDR3 nucleotide sequence: TGTGCCAGCACCAGCCCGAGGACCCAGTACTTC. Its translation: CASTSPRTQYF. The full variable domain, with the rest looked up from reference TRBV9 and TRBJ2-5, is DSGVTQTPKHLITATGQRVTLRCSPRSGDLSVYWYQQSLDQGLQFLIQYYNGEERAKGNILERFSAQQFPDLHSELNLSSLELGDSALYFCASTSPRTQYFGPGTRLLVL.

This clone was counted a few times. This sequence joins TRBV19 and TRBJ1-2; D ambiguous. Germline V CDR1 and CDR2: LNHDA, SQIVND (reference sequence). The CDR3 is 16 amino acids. Trimming cost V 0 bases and J 1 base, with 12 bases left between them. The CDR3 DNA reads TGTGCCAGTAGTATAGAAGGGCAGGAAATTAACTATGGCTACACCTTC. Amino acid sequence: CASSIEGQEINYGYTF.

This chain joins TRBV10-2 and TRBJ2-7; the D gene is possibly TRBD1 (5 bases). There are 13 residues in the CDR3. Germline assignment: CDR1 WSHSY and CDR2 SAAADI. V lost 8 bases to trimming and J lost 3 bases, with 14 bases between them. CDR3 in DNA: TGCGCCAGCCAGCTTAGACAGTTCTACGAGCAGTACTTC. This translates into CASQLRQFYEQYF.

Sample share makes this clone medium-sized (0.01 to 0.1%). The rearrangement uses TRBV4-1 and TRBJ1-1; 8 positions match TRBD1. The CDR3 has 13 amino acids. Germline V gene data show CDR1 as MGHRA and CDR2 as YSYEKL. Losses at the gene ends were 4 bases for V and 8 bases for J; bases not matched to a gene: 6. The CDR3 DNA reads TGCGCCAGCAGCCGTTTACAGGGGGAGGAAGCTTTCTTT. Residues: CASSRLQGEEAFF.

V gene TRBV25-1 combines with J gene TRBJ2-5; 7 positions match TRBD1. V shed 2 bases, J shed 3 bases, and the junction held 6 bases outside the gene matches. This CDR3 is built from 15 residues. The V gene's germline CDR1 is MGHDK and CDR2 SYGVNS. CDR3 DNA: TGTGCCAGCAGTGAACACGGGACAGCTGAAGAGACCCAGTACTTC. Its translation: CASSEHGTAEETQYF.

This chain connects TRBV29-1 to TRBJ2-2; 12 bases match TRBD1. This CDR3 comprises 17 residues. The germline V gene encodes CDR1 SQVTM and CDR2 ANQGSEA. The J segment lost 7 bases and the V segment lost 3 bases, leaving 12 bases of the junction unmatched. The chain's CDR3 is CSVETYGTGGAIGELFF. In DNA, the CDR3 is TGCAGCGTTGAGACTTACGGGACAGGGGGCGCAATCGGGGAGCTGTTTTTT.

This chain joins TRBV4-3 and TRBJ2-1; TRBD2 agrees at 9 bases. The J segment lost 3 bases and the V segment lost 0 bases, leaving 3 bases of the junction unmatched. Germline V CDR1 and CDR2: LGHNA, YSLEER. The CDR3 covers 16 residues. CDR3 residues: CASSQDTSGRYNEQFF. The CDR3 DNA follows: TGCGCCAGCAGCCAAGACACTAGCGGGCGCTACAATGAGCAGTTCTTC.

V and J are TRBV28 and TRBJ1-3, with D possibly matching TRBD1 (5 bases). The V gene lost 3 bases and the J gene lost 3 bases, with 12 bases spanning the gap. This CDR3 region has 15 residues. The germline gives CDR1 MDHEN, CDR2 SYDVKM. CDR3 sequence: CASSFARGYGNTIYF. The CDR3 DNA is TGTGCCAGCAGTTTCGCTCGGGGGTATGGAAACACCATATATTTT.

The chain is built from TRBV20-1 and TRBJ2-3; D gene unclear. CDR3 length: 11 residues. Trimming took off 2 bases at V and 5 bases at J, with 5 bases between the two ends. Germline V lookup: CDR1 DFQATT, CDR2 SNEGSKA (reference sequence). CDR3 in DNA: TGCAGTGCTAGACCTGGAGATACGCAGTATTTT. Translating gives CSARPGDTQYF.

This clone was found once. This chain joins TRBV19 and TRBJ2-2; a possible D gene is TRBD2 (6 bases). From germline, CDR1 is LNHDA and CDR2 SQIVND (reference sequence). V lost 7 bases, J lost 4 bases, and 16 bases lay in between. CDR3 length: 15 amino acids. The CDR3 spells CASKSGSIFTGELFF. The CDR3 nucleotides are TGTGCCAGTAAGAGCGGGTCAATCTTCACCGGGGAGCTGTTTTTT.

The chain employs TRBV6-6 and TRBJ1-4; D is uncertain. Germline-derived CDR1 and CDR2 are MNHNY and SVGAGI (reference sequence). The length of the CDR3 is 11 residues. V gave up 0 bases and J gave up 8 bases, with 1 base separating them. Here the CDR3 reads CASSYSEKLFF. The CDR3 DNA is TGTGCCAGCAGTTACTCAGAAAAACTGTTTTTT.

The genes are TRBV9 and TRBJ2-2; 11 bases map to TRBD1. This CDR3 comprises 17 residues. With 4 bases clipped from V and 5 bases from J, the junction kept 10 bases outside the gene matches. Germline loops: CDR1 SGDLS, CDR2 YYNGEE. The CDR3 reads CASSPRGQGAGTGELFF. CDR3 sequence (DNA): TGTGCCAGCAGCCCTAGAGGACAGGGGGCGGGAACCGGGGAGCTGTTTTTT.

The J gene is TRBJ1-1, the V gene TRBV7-3, with D tentatively TRBD1 (6 bases). Looked up from germline, CDR1 is SGHTA and CDR2 is FQGTGA. The CDR3 has 12 amino acids. Trimming stripped 5 bases from V and 12 bases from J, with 16 bases between. The chain's CDR3 is CASSPEGERTFF. The CDR3 DNA follows: TGTGCCAGCAGCCCAGAGGGGGAGAGAACTTTCTTT.

The chain joins TRBV10-3 to TRBJ2-7; weak D call: TRBD2 (5 bases). Trimming cost V 0 bases and J 4 bases, with 13 bases left between them. Germline V gives CDR1 ENHRY, CDR2 SYGVKD. This CDR3 has 15 amino acids. The CDR3 is CAISESSLAEYEQYF. For the CDR3, the DNA is TGTGCCATCAGTGAGTCGAGTCTAGCCGAGTACGAGCAGTACTTC.

The chain links TRBV9 to TRBJ2-2; D might be TRBD1 or TRBD2, each matching 5 bases. The CDR3 has 15 amino acids. Germline CDR1 is SGDLS and CDR2 is YYNGEE. The V end was cut by 0 bases, the J end by 4 bases, with 10 bases between. DNA for the CDR3: TGTGCCAGCAGCGTAGGAGGGGCGGGCACCGGGGAGCTGTTTTTT. As protein: CASSVGGAGTGELFF. The full variable domain, rest sourced from reference TRBV9 and TRBJ2-2, is DSGVTQTPKHLITATGQRVTLRCSPRSGDLSVYWYQQSLDQGLQFLIQYYNGEERAKGNILERFSAQQFPDLHSELNLSSLELGDSALYFCASSVGGAGTGELFFGEGSRLTVL.

V usage is TRBV5-6 and J usage is TRBJ1-1; no definite D call. CDR3 size: 17 residues. V dropped 4 bases and J dropped 7 bases, with 26 bases sitting between them. Germline CDR1 is SGHDT and CDR2 is YYEEEE. The CDR3 loop is CASSPIEDWTGRDEAFF. The CDR3 bases are TGTGCCAGCAGCCCAATCGAGGACTGGACTGGAAGGGATGAAGCTTTCTTT.

The gene calls are TRBV19 and TRBJ1-5, with a tentative D call TRBD1 (6 bases). The CDR3 is made up of 14 amino acids. Trimming took off 5 bases at V and 10 bases at J, with 18 bases between the two ends. The germline gives CDR1 LNHDA, CDR2 SQIVND (reference sequence). Written as DNA, the CDR3 is TGTGCCAGTAGTCGATCAGGGGAGGGGGTCCCCCAGCATTTT. As protein: CASSRSGEGVPQHF.

Here the CDR3 reads CASTSHDGARNEQFF. The CDR3 DNA reads TGTGCCAGCACCTCACACGACGGGGCGCGGAATGAGCAGTTCTTC. This sequence joins TRBV27 and TRBJ2-1; either TRBD1 or TRBD2 may fit D (5 bases each). This CDR3 contains 15 residues. Trimming left V 7 bases short and J 7 bases short, with 20 bases between. The germline gives CDR1 MNHEY, CDR2 SMNVEV (reference sequence).

The chain uses TRBV29-1 and TRBJ2-1; no reliable D call. Trimming removed 5 bases at V and 0 bases at J, with 11 bases between. The CDR3 is 14 amino acids. CDR1 SQVTM and CDR2 ANQGSEA come from the germline V gene. The CDR3 protein is CSVLWVSSYNEQFF. Written as DNA, the CDR3 is TGCAGCGTTCTTTGGGTAAGCTCCTACAATGAGCAGTTCTTC.